This TCR beta chain was identified in a study of T cell changes during pregnancy in multiple sclerosis. Data came from immunoSEQ multiplex PCR; TCRdb stores just in-frame clones and leaves some out. The repertoire includes roughly 39,000 clones, approximately 90% of them detected once, and approximately 0.49% sits in the top ten. The CDR3 length is 16 residues. The V and J ends lost 0 bases and 1 base, in that order; junction bases with no gene match: 5. Germline CDR1 is SGHRS and CDR2 is YFSETQ. Sequencing was performed on CD4+ T cells from peripheral blood mononuclear cells, taken in the first trimester of pregnancy. This rearrangement joins TRBV5-1 to TRBJ2-5; 8 bases line up with TRBD2. The TCR was taken from a female donor in good health, enrolled as a control in a pregnancy study. This CDR3 reads CASSLGAGGPQETQYF. The CDR3 DNA is TGCGCCAGCAGCTTGGGGGCGGGGGGACCCCAAGAGACCCAGTACTTC.